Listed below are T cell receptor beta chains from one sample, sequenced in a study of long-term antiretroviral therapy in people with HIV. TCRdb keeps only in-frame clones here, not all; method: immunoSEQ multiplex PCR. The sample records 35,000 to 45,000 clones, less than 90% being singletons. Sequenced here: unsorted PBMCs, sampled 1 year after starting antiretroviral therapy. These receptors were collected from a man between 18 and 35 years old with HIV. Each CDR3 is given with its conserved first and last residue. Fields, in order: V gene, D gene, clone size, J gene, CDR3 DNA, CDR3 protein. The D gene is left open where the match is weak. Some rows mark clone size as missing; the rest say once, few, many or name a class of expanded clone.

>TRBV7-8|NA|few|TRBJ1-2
TGTGCCAGCAGCCCTCGGGGGAACTATGGCTACACCTTC
CASSPRGNYGYTF
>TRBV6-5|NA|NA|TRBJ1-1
TGTGCCAGCAGTTACTCGCGGAGGGCTGAAGCTTTCTTT
CASSYSRRAEAFF
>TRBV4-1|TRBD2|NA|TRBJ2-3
TGCGCCAGCAGCCAAGGGGGACTAGCGGGAGAGGGAGATACGCAGTATTTT
CASSQGGLAGEGDTQYF
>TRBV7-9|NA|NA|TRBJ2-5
TGTGCCAGCAGCTTACGGTTTGGGGCTCAAGAGACCCAGTACTTC
CASSLRFGAQETQYF
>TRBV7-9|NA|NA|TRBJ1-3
TGTGCCAGCAGCTACGGACAGTCAAATTTAGGAAACACCATATATTTT
CASSYGQSNLGNTIYF
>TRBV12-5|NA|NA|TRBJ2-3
TGTGCTAGTGGTTTGGGATCGCACAGGGACCTCACAGATACGCAGTATTTT
CASGLGSHRDLTDTQYF
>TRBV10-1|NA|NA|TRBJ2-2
TGCGCCAGCAGTGAGGGCCGAGTCCCGGGGGAGCTGTTTTTT
CASSEGRVPGELFF
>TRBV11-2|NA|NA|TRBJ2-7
TGTGCCAGCAGCCCGGACACGAGCGAGCAGTACTTC
CASSPDTSEQYF
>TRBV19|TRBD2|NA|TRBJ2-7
TGTGCCAGTAGTATGTGGCTAGCGGAGCTGCCGAGAGACGAGCAGTACTTC
CASSMWLAELPRDEQYF
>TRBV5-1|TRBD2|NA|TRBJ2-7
TGCGCCAGCAGCTTAACCGGGACTAGCGGGGCTAGCTCCTACGAGCAGTACTTC
CASSLTGTSGASSYEQYF
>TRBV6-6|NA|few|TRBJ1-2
TGTGCCAGCAGTTACTCGAGTGGAGGGGCTGAATATGGCTACACCTTC
CASSYSSGGAEYGYTF
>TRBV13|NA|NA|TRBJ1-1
TGTGCCAGCAGCTTAGGAGACAAGGCGGAAGCTTTCTTT
CASSLGDKAEAFF
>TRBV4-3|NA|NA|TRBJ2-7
TGCGCCAGCAGCCAAGACCGATCCGCGGGGTCCTACGAGCAGTACTTC
CASSQDRSAGSYEQYF
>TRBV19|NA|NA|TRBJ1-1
TGTGCCAGTAGTATTGAAGAGGGGCGCGTGAACACTGAAGCTTTCTTT
CASSIEEGRVNTEAFF
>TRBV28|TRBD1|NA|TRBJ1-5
TGTGCCAGCAGTTTAGGTTTGACAGGGAACAGGCCCCAGCATTTT
CASSLGLTGNRPQHF
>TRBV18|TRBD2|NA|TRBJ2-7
TGTGCCAGCTCAACCAACTCACTAGCGGGGGGGTACTACGAGCAGTACTTC
CASSTNSLAGGYYEQYF
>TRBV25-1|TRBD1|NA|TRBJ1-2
TGTGCCAGCAGCCGGGACAGGCGCTATGGCTACACCTTC
CASSRDRRYGYTF
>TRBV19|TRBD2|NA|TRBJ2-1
TGTGCCAGTTGGACGGGGCGGGAGGTGGATGAGCAGTTCTTC
CASWTGREVDEQFF
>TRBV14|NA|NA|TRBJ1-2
TGTGCCAGCAGCCAAGCCCGGGACACATATGGCTACACCTTC
CASSQARDTYGYTF
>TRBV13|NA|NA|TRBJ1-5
TGTGCCAGCAGCTTAGGGTCAGGTGGCAATCAGCCCCAGCATTTT
CASSLGSGGNQPQHF